The 5 T cell receptor beta chains below were found in one sample sequenced in a study of T cells in Graves' hyperthyroidism and ophthalmopathy. The investigators amplified TCR beta CDR3 regions from RNA transcripts. The primer set for the first-round RT-PCR of the TCR CDR3 was HTBI. Each CDR3 protein is one row after TCRdb ran MiXCR on the multiplex PCR reads. The table lists around 540,000 distinct CDR3 sequences, about 16% of them singletons. The sequencing sample was made of blood. The source of these receptors is a woman in her 30s with Graves' ophthalmopathy.

This clonotype was seen at least ten times. The chain joins TRBV11-2 to TRBJ2-3; D tentatively fits TRBD1 or TRBD2 (5 bases each). In germline, CDR1 is SGHAT, CDR2 FQNNGV. This CDR3 contains 14 residues. Trimming removed 4 bases from V and 3 bases from J, with 11 bases in between. The CDR3 spells CASSSGTRTDTQYF. The CDR3 nucleotides read TGTGCCAGCAGCTCCGGGACGCGGACAGATACGCAGTATTTT.

This clonotype came up a few times. V usage is TRBV27 and J usage is TRBJ1-1, with D uncertain. The germline V and J ends were trimmed by 7 bases and 2 bases, with 11 bases remaining between them. CDR1 is MNHEY, CDR2 SMNVEV, per germline (reference sequence). The CDR3 is 13 residues long. In DNA, the CDR3 is TGTGCCAGCAATTTTGCCGATAACACTGAAGCTTTCTTT. It is translated as CASNFADNTEAFF.

This clonotype has at least ten counts. The rearrangement uses TRBV27 and TRBJ1-6; the D gene is possibly TRBD1 (6 bases). This CDR3 contains 21 residues. From germline, CDR1 is MNHEY and CDR2 SMNVEV (reference sequence). Trimming left V 4 bases short and J 10 bases short, with 35 bases between. The chain's CDR3 is CASSSTQKTPGRRGLESPLHF. CDR3 sequence (DNA): TGTGCCAGCAGTTCAACACAAAAAACTCCGGGACGGAGGGGGTTGGAGTCACCCCTCCACTTT.

There are many counts of this clonotype. The V call is TRBV12-3 or TRBV12-4, the J call TRBJ2-7; D is unresolved. V was trimmed by 10 bases and J by 7 bases, leaving 23 bases between them. The CDR3 is 14 amino acids. CDR3 nucleotides: TGTGCCACCAGCCCCGGCGGTACGTTGGGTGAGCAGTACTTC. The encoded protein is CATSPGGTLGEQYF.

This clonotype was seen more than once but under ten times. V gene TRBV20-1 combines with J gene TRBJ2-1; D gene ambiguous. Deletions cut 5 bases from V and 9 bases from J, with 11 bases between. This CDR3 comprises 11 residues. Germline CDR1 DFQATT, CDR2 SNEGSKA (reference sequence). The CDR3: CSAFPRREQFF. CDR3 bases: TGCAGTGCTTTCCCCAGGCGTGAGCAGTTCTTC.